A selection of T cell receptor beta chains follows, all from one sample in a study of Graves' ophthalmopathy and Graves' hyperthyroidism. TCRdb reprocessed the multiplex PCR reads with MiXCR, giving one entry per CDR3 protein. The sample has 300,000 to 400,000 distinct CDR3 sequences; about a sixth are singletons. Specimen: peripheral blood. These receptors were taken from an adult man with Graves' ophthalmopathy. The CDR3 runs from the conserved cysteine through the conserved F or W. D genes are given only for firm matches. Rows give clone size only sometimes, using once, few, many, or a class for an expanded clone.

CDR3 DNA: TGTGCCTGGGGAGGACAGGGAGGTAGGATGAATTCACCCCTCCACTTT
CDR3 protein: CAWGGQGGRMNSPLHF
J gene: TRBJ1-6
clone size: many
D gene: TRBD1
V gene: TRBV30

CDR3 DNA: TGTGCCAGCAGCTTAGTCGTACAGGGCCTTGAGACCCAGTACTTC
CDR3 protein: CASSLVVQGLETQYF
J gene: TRBJ2-5
clone size: many
D gene: .
V gene: TRBV11-2

CDR3 DNA: TGTGCCAGCAGCTCCTACTTTCGACAGGACATCCAAGGGGCCCAGTACTTC
CDR3 protein: CASSSYFRQDIQGAQYF
J gene: TRBJ2-5
clone size: many
D gene: .
V gene: TRBV11-1

CDR3 DNA: TGTGCCAGCAGTGACGGGACGGACTCTGGAAACACCATATATTTT
CDR3 protein: CASSDGTDSGNTIYF
J gene: TRBJ1-3
clone size: many
D gene: .
V gene: TRBV6-1

CDR3 DNA: TGTGCCAGCAGCCCGCCCGGGACTAGCGGGGGGGCCTGGGGGGAGACCCAGTACTTC
CDR3 protein: CASSPPGTSGGAWGETQYF
J gene: TRBJ2-5
clone size: many
D gene: TRBD2
V gene: TRBV9

CDR3 DNA: TGTGCCAGCAGTTACTCCCAGACAGGGGGCTACGGCTACACCTTC
CDR3 protein: CASSYSQTGGYGYTF
J gene: TRBJ1-2
clone size: few
D gene: TRBD1
V gene: TRBV6-2/TRBV6-3

CDR3 DNA: TGTGCCAGCAGTGAATACAGGGGGATCTATGGCTACACCTTC
CDR3 protein: CASSEYRGIYGYTF
J gene: TRBJ1-2
clone size: many
D gene: TRBD1
V gene: TRBV6-1

CDR3 DNA: TGTGCCTGGAGTGTAGTTGGCGGGAACACTGAAGCTTTCTTT
CDR3 protein: CAWSVVGGNTEAFF
J gene: TRBJ1-1
clone size: many
D gene: .
V gene: TRBV30

CDR3 DNA: TGTGCCAGCCGAACTCAGGGGGCCCGAGGCTACACCTTC
CDR3 protein: CASRTQGARGYTF
J gene: TRBJ1-2
clone size: many
D gene: TRBD1
V gene: TRBV6-5

CDR3 DNA: TGTGCCAGCAGTTTAGTAGGCTCTAACACTGAAGCTTTCTTT
CDR3 protein: CASSLVGSNTEAFF
J gene: TRBJ1-1
clone size: many
D gene: .
V gene: TRBV12-3/TRBV12-4

CDR3 DNA: TGTGCCAGCACCCTGGAAACAGTAAGCTCCTACGAGCAGTACTTC
CDR3 protein: CASTLETVSSYEQYF
J gene: TRBJ2-7
clone size: many
D gene: .
V gene: TRBV6-1

CDR3 DNA: TGTGCCAGCAGCTATACCCGGGGGGACACTGAAGCTTTCTTT
CDR3 protein: CASSYTRGDTEAFF
J gene: TRBJ1-1
clone size: .
D gene: .
V gene: TRBV6-5

CDR3 DNA: TGTGCCAATGTAGGAGGGGGTGGTAATCAGCCCCAGCATTTT
CDR3 protein: CANVGGGGNQPQHF
J gene: TRBJ1-5
clone size: many
D gene: .
V gene: TRBV7-2

CDR3 DNA: TGCGCCAGCAGCTTGGATCCTAGCGGGAGCTACGAGCAGTACTTC
CDR3 protein: CASSLDPSGSYEQYF
J gene: TRBJ2-7
clone size: many
D gene: TRBD2
V gene: TRBV5-1

CDR3 DNA: TGTGCCAGCAGTTTACGGGGGACGGGAAGGATCAACACTGAAGCCTTCTTT
CDR3 protein: CASSLRGTGRINTEAFF
J gene: TRBJ1-1
clone size: .
D gene: .
V gene: TRBV28

CDR3 DNA: TGCGCCAGCAGCTCTGTCGCGGGGACAGGGACCGAGACCCAGTACTTC
CDR3 protein: CASSSVAGTGTETQYF
J gene: TRBJ2-5
clone size: few
D gene: TRBD1
V gene: TRBV5-1

CDR3 DNA: TGTGCCAGCTCGTCGGGGGGGATGAACACCGGGGAGCTGTTTTTT
CDR3 protein: CASSSGGMNTGELFF
J gene: TRBJ2-2
clone size: .
D gene: TRBD2
V gene: TRBV6-1

CDR3 DNA: TGTGCCAGCGGAAGTTTGCGAGTCTCCTACGAGCAGTACTTC
CDR3 protein: CASGSLRVSYEQYF
J gene: TRBJ2-7
clone size: many
D gene: .
V gene: TRBV11-2

CDR3 DNA: TGTGCCAGCAACGATGGACAGTTCTATGGCTACACCTTC
CDR3 protein: CASNDGQFYGYTF
J gene: TRBJ1-2
clone size: many
D gene: .
V gene: TRBV7-2

CDR3 DNA: TGTGCCAGCAGTTACGGCCAGGACATCTGGGCAGGGAATCAGCCCCAGCATTTT
CDR3 protein: CASSYGQDIWAGNQPQHF
J gene: TRBJ1-5
clone size: many
D gene: .
V gene: TRBV6-2/TRBV6-3

CDR3 DNA: TGTGCCAGCAGCGACTTAGGCGTGTATGGCTACACCTTC
CDR3 protein: CASSDLGVYGYTF
J gene: TRBJ1-2
clone size: many
D gene: .
V gene: TRBV7-8